One and the same sample provided the 27 T cell receptor beta chains below, sequenced in a study of Graves' ophthalmopathy and Graves' hyperthyroidism. TCR beta CDR3 amplification used RNA transcripts. RT-PCR with HTBI primers came first, then second-round multiplex PCR. TCRdb recomputed calls from the multiplex PCR reads with MiXCR, one row per CDR3 protein. The sample yields hundreds of thousands of distinct CDR3 sequences, roughly 41% seen once. Sequenced input: peripheral blood. These receptors came from an adult man with Graves' ophthalmopathy.

This clonotype appeared once. This may be a read error: a much more frequent sequence differs by one nucleotide. Written as DNA, the CDR3 is TGTACCAGCAGCTTAGCGCGCGACCCCCTAAACGAGCAGTACTTC. Its protein is CTSSLARDPLNEQYF. The chain carries TRBV7-2 and TRBJ2-7; unclear D gene. V was pared by 0 bases and J by 5 bases, with 14 bases between. CDR1 and CDR2 from the germline V gene are SGHTA and FQGNSA. The CDR3 sequence is 15 residues long.

This clonotype has a single count. This chain uses TRBV20-1 with TRBJ2-7; 8 nucleotides line up with TRBD1. CDR1 and CDR2 (germline): DFQATT, SNEGSKA (reference sequence). The V gene end was trimmed by 3 bases and the J gene end by 4 bases; junction bases not matched to a gene: 5. CDR3 length equals 13 residues. The CDR3 loop reads CSARDRDGYEQYF. Here the CDR3 DNA reads TGCAGTGCTAGGGACAGGGACGGTTACGAGCAGTACTTC.

There are a few counts of this clonotype. The chain couples TRBV2 to TRBJ2-2; 14 bases match TRBD2. CDR3 length equals 16 residues. The ends lost 5 bases at V and 6 bases at J; junction bases unmatched: 5. Germline V gene lookup returns CDR1 SNHLY and CDR2 FYNNEI. Here the CDR3 reads CASSLTSGGAPGELFF. CDR3 DNA: TGTGCCAGCAGTTTGACTAGCGGGGGGGCCCCCGGGGAGCTGTTTTTT.

The V call is TRBV7-2, the J call TRBJ1-6, with D possibly matching TRBD1 (6 bases). Trimming took off 5 bases at V and 6 bases at J, with 17 bases between the two ends. Germline lookup yields CDR1 SGHTA and CDR2 FQGNSA. The CDR3 extends over 16 amino acids. This CDR3 reads CASSLVGGPFNSPLHF. For the CDR3, the DNA is TGTGCCAGCAGCCTAGTGGGGGGCCCCTTTAATTCACCCCTCCACTTT.

This clonotype was recorded at least ten times. V usage is TRBV20-1 and J usage is TRBJ2-2; 11 nucleotides match TRBD2. Germline assignment: CDR1 DFQATT and CDR2 SNEGSKA (reference sequence). There are 15 residues in the CDR3. The junction had 4 bases not matched to a gene; V was cut back by 6 bases and J by 1 base. The DNA of the CDR3 is TGCAGTGCGAGGGGACTAGCGGAGAACACCGGGGAGCTGTTTTTT. Its translation is CSARGLAENTGELFF.

This clonotype appeared a few times. The chain links TRBV12-3 or TRBV12-4 to TRBJ1-2; D ambiguous. V lost 3 bases to trimming and J lost 5 bases, with 16 bases between them. The CDR3 extends over 15 amino acids. The CDR3 coding sequence is TGTGCCAGCAGTTTCGGCCGCAGGCCGAGTTATGGCTACACCTTC. As protein: CASSFGRRPSYGYTF.

The rearrangement joins TRBV25-1 to TRBJ1-4; TRBD1 might be the D (5 bases). V was pared by 1 base and J by 10 bases, with 16 bases between. CDR1 is MGHDK and CDR2 is SYGVNS in the germline V gene. CDR3 length: 15 residues. The CDR3 loop reads CASSELGGNSGKLFF. CDR3 nucleotide sequence: TGTGCCAGCAGTGAATTGGGGGGTAACTCTGGAAAACTGTTTTTT.

A remark on this clonotype: A much larger clone sits a single nucleotide away, making a read error possible. The chain recombines TRBV2 with TRBJ2-5; D is unclear. The CDR3 contains 13 residues. Germline-derived CDR1 and CDR2 are SNHLY and FYNNEI. The CDR3 sequence: CAGSVLYQETQYF. Here the CDR3 DNA reads TGTGCCGGCAGTGTTCTGTACCAAGAGACCCAGTACTTC.

The V gene is TRBV29-1, the J gene TRBJ2-5; 7 bases align to TRBD1. The CDR3 covers 15 residues. Germline lookup yields CDR1 SQVTM and CDR2 ANQGSEA. With 3 bases clipped from V and 0 bases from J, the junction kept 7 bases outside the gene matches. CDR3 amino acids: CSVDLRGSYQETQYF. The CDR3 DNA follows: TGCAGCGTTGACCTCAGGGGGTCGTACCAAGAGACCCAGTACTTC.

The rearrangement joins TRBV29-1 to TRBJ2-7, with a tentative D call TRBD1 (6 bases). The DNA matches TRBJ2-1 better at its end, which makes the J call doubtful. Per germline, CDR1 SQVTM and CDR2 ANQGSEA. CDR3 size: 11 residues. The CDR3 sequence is CSVDRGNEQFF. The CDR3 nucleotides read TGCAGCGTTGACAGGGGTAATGAGCAGTTCTTC.

This clonotype has ten or more counts. Germline and junction disagree at one end, which may indicate a read error. V and J are TRBV25-1 and TRBJ2-7; D uncertain. Germline values: CDR1 MGHDK, CDR2 SYGVNS. The CDR3 is 11 residues long. The CDR3: CASSEYYEQYF. As DNA, the CDR3 is TGTGCCAGCAGCGAATACTACGAGCAGTACTTC.

The chain employs TRBV24-1 and TRBJ1-5; 9 bases are a match to TRBD1. Germline CDR1 is KGHDR and CDR2 is SFDVKD. Trimming cost V 4 bases and J 7 bases; bases outside gene matches: 4. This CDR3 region has 14 residues. CDR3 DNA: TGTGCCACCAGTGAAGCCGGGACAGGGCAGCCCCAGCATTTT. It translates to CATSEAGTGQPQHF.

This chain links TRBV5-5 with TRBJ1-5; the D gene is possibly TRBD1 (5 bases). This CDR3 has 17 residues. CDR1 and CDR2 from the germline V gene are SGHKS and YYEKEE (reference sequence). Trimming shortened V by 2 bases and J by 5 bases, and 20 bases separated the two germline ends. CDR3 region: CASSFFLQGGPHQPQHF. In DNA form, the CDR3 reads TGTGCCAGCAGCTTTTTCCTCCAGGGAGGCCCCCATCAGCCCCAGCATTTT.

Of note for this clonotype: One end of the junction does not line up with germline, which may come from a read error. The chain recombines TRBV15 with TRBJ1-4; 7 bases line up with TRBD1. CDR1 is LNHNV and CDR2 is YYDKDF in the germline V gene (reference sequence). The CDR3 runs to 13 residues. This chain's CDR3 is CATRAGTDEKLFF. As DNA, the CDR3 is TGTGCCACCAGGGCCGGGACAGATGAAAAACTATTTTTT.

The rearrangement uses TRBV7-9 and TRBJ1-6, with 10 bases aligning to TRBD1. The CDR3 extends over 14 amino acids. With 11 bases clipped from V and 7 bases from J, the junction kept 8 bases outside the gene matches. Germline assignment: CDR1 SEHNR and CDR2 FQNEAQ (reference sequence). CDR3 sequence reads: CAGTTGQGNSPLHF. The DNA of the CDR3 is TGTGCCGGGACGACGGGACAGGGGAATTCACCCCTCCACTTT.

A remark on this clonotype: A much larger clone is a single base away; this may be a read error. The rearrangement joins TRBV7-8 to TRBJ1-2, with D possibly matching TRBD1 (5 bases). Germline V gene lookup returns CDR1 SGHVS and CDR2 FQNEAQ. The CDR3 runs to 15 residues. Between the trimmed V and J ends, which lost 9 bases and 1 base, there was a span of 18 bases. CDR3 protein: CASNNGGTSNYGYTF. CDR3 in DNA: TGTGCCAGTAATAATGGGGGGACGAGTAACTATGGCTACACCTTC.

This clonotype was detected many times. The chain recombines TRBV5-1 with TRBJ1-1; D gene unclear. Trimming pared 4 bases from V and 4 bases from J, leaving 17 bases between. This CDR3 contains 15 residues. Germline lookup yields CDR1 SGHRS and CDR2 YFSETQ. In DNA, the CDR3 is TGCGCCAGCAGCCCCGCGGCCGTTCCGGCCACTGAAGCTTTCTTT. This sequence encodes CASSPAAVPATEAFF.

The rearrangement joins TRBV11-2 to TRBJ2-7, with 8 bases lining up with TRBD2. The CDR3 is 13 amino acids. V gave up 5 bases and J gave up 5 bases; unmatched junction bases: 5. Germline-derived CDR1 and CDR2 are SGHAT and FQNNGV. The CDR3 protein is CASSNGLAHEQYF. The CDR3 DNA reads as TGTGCCAGCAGCAATGGACTAGCCCACGAGCAGTACTTC.

This clonotype was found many times. This chain joins TRBV10-3 and TRBJ1-1; D not resolved. The CDR3 has 15 residues. Germline assignment: CDR1 ENHRY and CDR2 SYGVKD. V gave up 2 bases and J gave up 2 bases, with 12 bases separating them. For the CDR3, the DNA is TGTGCCATCAGTGAGCCGAGGCGGGGAAACACTGAAGCTTTCTTT. Its protein product is CAISEPRRGNTEAFF.

Many counts were recorded for this clonotype. The rearrangement uses TRBV20-1 and TRBJ1-1; D gene uncertain. V lost 2 bases, J lost 0 bases, and 7 bases lay in between. The CDR3 spans 13 residues. CDR1 DFQATT and CDR2 SNEGSKA come from the germline V gene (reference sequence). In nucleotides, the CDR3 is TGCAGTGCTAGATTCCAGCTGAACACTGAAGCTTTCTTT. It encodes CSARFQLNTEAFF.

This clonotype has a count of ten or more. The rearrangement joins TRBV2 to TRBJ1-1, with D hard to call. The CDR3 has 13 amino acids. Germline V gene data show CDR1 as SNHLY and CDR2 as FYNNEI. V was clipped by 8 bases and J by 6 bases, with 16 bases between them. The CDR3 here is CASEVHSSSEAFF. The CDR3 DNA is TGTGCCAGCGAGGTTCACAGTTCATCTGAAGCTTTCTTT.

This clonotype was counted ten times or more. The chain couples TRBV15 to TRBJ1-3; 8 nucleotides agree with TRBD1. The CDR3 consists of 15 residues. CDR1 and CDR2 from the germline V gene are LNHNV and YYDKDF (reference sequence). V shed 1 base, J shed 5 bases, and the junction held 4 bases outside the gene matches. For the CDR3, the DNA is TGTGCCACCAGCAGAGGCGGACAGGGCAGAAACACCATATATTTT. Its protein product is CATSRGGQGRNTIYF.

This clonotype appeared many times. This chain connects TRBV7-9 to TRBJ1-4; D gene uncertain. Germline V CDR1 and CDR2: SEHNR, FQNEAQ (reference sequence). The V and J ends lost 2 bases and 8 bases respectively, with 6 bases between them. The CDR3 spans 12 residues. The CDR3 reads CASSLQREKLFF. Written as DNA, the CDR3 is TGTGCCAGCAGCTTACAAAGAGAAAAACTGTTTTTT.

Ten or more counts support this clonotype. V is TRBV20-1 and J is TRBJ2-7; D gene ambiguous. The CDR3 is made up of 11 amino acids. CDR1 and CDR2 from the germline V gene are DFQATT and SNEGSKA (reference sequence). V was cut by 4 bases and J by 1 base, with 5 bases left in between. This chain's CDR3 is CSATLSYEQYF. Here the CDR3 DNA reads TGCAGTGCTACCCTTTCCTACGAGCAGTACTTC.

This chain links TRBV5-1 with TRBJ2-5, with D unresolved. Germline CDR1 SGHRS, CDR2 YFSETQ. CDR3 length: 16 residues. V was clipped by 1 base and J by 1 base, with 14 bases between them. The CDR3 nucleotides read TGCGCCAGCAGCTTGAGAAGGGTTGTGGCCCAAGAGACCCAGTACTTC. Translating gives CASSLRRVVAQETQYF.

The chain carries TRBV4-3 and TRBJ1-1; possibly TRBD1 for D (5 bases). Germline V gene sequence: CDR1 LGHNA, CDR2 YSLEER. V lost 3 bases, J lost 3 bases, and 14 bases lay in between. This CDR3 has 15 amino acids. DNA for the CDR3: TGCGCCAGCAGCCATCCCTCGGGGGGGTACACTGAAGCTTTCTTT. As protein: CASSHPSGGYTEAFF.

The chain couples TRBV25-1 to TRBJ2-6; 7 nucleotides align to TRBD1. This CDR3 has 18 amino acids. Germline CDR1 is MGHDK and CDR2 is SYGVNS. Losses at the gene ends were 1 base for V and 1 base for J; bases not matched to a gene: 7. For the CDR3, the DNA is TGTGCCAGCAGTGAATCCATGGGGACAGTGTCTGGGGCCAACGTCCTGACTTTC. Its translation: CASSESMGTVSGANVLTF.